This T cell receptor (beta chain) was recovered during a study of CD8+CD57+ T cells in acquired aplastic anemia. Concerning this clonotype itself: As yet, its antigen is unknown.

Study-level points and caveats: Between patients and controls, about 30 CD8+ CDR3 sequences were found in common.

Per germline, CDR1 SNHLY and CDR2 FYNNEI. Trimming at V came to 4 bases and at J to 10 bases, leaving 16 bases not matched to a gene. This CDR3 is built from 17 residues. Profiles of TCR beta VDJ and CDR3 were generated from a genomic DNA template. TCRdb passed the reads through MiXCR, listing each CDR3 protein once. The sample includes around 190,000 distinct CDR3 sequences, approximately 57% seen only once; the top ten take 29%. Sample: sorted CD4+, CD8+, or CD8+CD57+ T cells (not recorded which) from PBMCs. The receptor was isolated from a human donor in good health. The chain combines TRBV2 with TRBJ1-6, with 7 positions matching TRBD1. CDR3 DNA sequence: TGTGCCAGCAGTGTAACCCCACAGGGGATTAGGGGCTCACCCCTCCACTTT. Residues: CASSVTPQGIRGSPLHF.